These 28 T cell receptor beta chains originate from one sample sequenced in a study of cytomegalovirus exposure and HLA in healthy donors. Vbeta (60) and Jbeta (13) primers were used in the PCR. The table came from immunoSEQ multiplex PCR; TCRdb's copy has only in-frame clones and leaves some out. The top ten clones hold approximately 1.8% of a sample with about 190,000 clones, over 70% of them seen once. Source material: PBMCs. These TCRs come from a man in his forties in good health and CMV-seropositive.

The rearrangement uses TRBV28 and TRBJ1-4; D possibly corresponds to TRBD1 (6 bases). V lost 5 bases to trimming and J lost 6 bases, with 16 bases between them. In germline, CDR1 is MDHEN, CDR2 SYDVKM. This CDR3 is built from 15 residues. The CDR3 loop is CASSGAGVSDEKLFF. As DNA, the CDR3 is TGTGCCAGCAGTGGCGCAGGGGTATCGGATGAAAAACTGTTTTTT.

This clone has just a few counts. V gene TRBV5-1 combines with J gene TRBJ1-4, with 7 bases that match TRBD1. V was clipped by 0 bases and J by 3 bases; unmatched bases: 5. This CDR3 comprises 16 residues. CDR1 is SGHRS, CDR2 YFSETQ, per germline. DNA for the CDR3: TGCGCCAGCAGCTTGGACCCCAGGGGGGCTAATGAAAAACTGTTTTTT. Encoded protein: CASSLDPRGANEKLFF. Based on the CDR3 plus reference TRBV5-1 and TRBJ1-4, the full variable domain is KAGVTQTPRYLIKTRGQQVTLSCSPISGHRSVSWYQQTPGQGLQFLFEYFSETQRNKGNFPGRFSGRQFSNSRSEMNVSTLELGDSALYLCASSLDPRGANEKLFFGSGTQLSVL.

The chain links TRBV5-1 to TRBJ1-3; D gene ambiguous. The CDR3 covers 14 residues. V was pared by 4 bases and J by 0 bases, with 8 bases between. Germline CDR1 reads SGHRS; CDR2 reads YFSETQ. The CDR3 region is CASSPVSSGNTIYF. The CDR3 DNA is TGCGCCAGCAGCCCCGTCAGCTCTGGAAACACCATATATTTT.

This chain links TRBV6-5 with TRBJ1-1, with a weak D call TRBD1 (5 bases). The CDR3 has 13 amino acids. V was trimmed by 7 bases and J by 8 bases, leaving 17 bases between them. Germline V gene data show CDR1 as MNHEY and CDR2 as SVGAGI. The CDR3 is CASKTRGLTEAFF. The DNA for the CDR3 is TGTGCCAGCAAGACCCGGGGACTTACGGAAGCTTTCTTT.

This chain's CDR3 is CASSSRGGSGTGELFF. CDR3 DNA sequence: TGTGCCAGTAGTAGTCGGGGCGGGAGTGGCACCGGGGAGCTGTTTTTT. This chain joins TRBV19 and TRBJ2-2; 7 bases align to TRBD2. V shed 4 bases, J shed 4 bases, and the junction held 9 bases outside the gene matches. The CDR3 is made up of 16 amino acids. Germline loops: CDR1 LNHDA, CDR2 SQIVND (reference sequence).

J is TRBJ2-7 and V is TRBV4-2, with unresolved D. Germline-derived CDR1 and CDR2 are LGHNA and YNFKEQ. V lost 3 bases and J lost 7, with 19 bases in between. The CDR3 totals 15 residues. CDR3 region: CASSQTRATLGEQYF. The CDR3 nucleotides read TGTGCCAGCAGCCAGACCCGAGCAACACTCGGGGAGCAGTACTTC.

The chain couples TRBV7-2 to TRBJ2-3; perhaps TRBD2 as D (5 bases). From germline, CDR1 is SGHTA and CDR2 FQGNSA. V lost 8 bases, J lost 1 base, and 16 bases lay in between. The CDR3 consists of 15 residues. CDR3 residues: CASSSRGSGTDTQYF. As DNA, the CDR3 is TGTGCCAGCTCTTCCCGTGGGAGTGGCACAGATACGCAGTATTTT. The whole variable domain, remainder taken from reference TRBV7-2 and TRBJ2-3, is GAGVSQSPSNKVTEKGKDVELRCDPISGHTALYWYRQSLGQGLEFLIYFQGNSAPDKSGLPSDRFSAERTGGSVSTLTIQRTQQEDSAVYLCASSSRGSGTDTQYFGPGTRLTVL.

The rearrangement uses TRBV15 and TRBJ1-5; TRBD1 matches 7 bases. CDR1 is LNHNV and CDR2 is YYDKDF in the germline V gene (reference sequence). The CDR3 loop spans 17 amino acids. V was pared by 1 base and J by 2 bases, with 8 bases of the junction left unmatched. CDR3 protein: CATSRARGTAGNQPQHF. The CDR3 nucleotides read TGTGCCACCAGCAGAGCCAGGGGGACAGCAGGCAATCAGCCCCAGCATTTT.

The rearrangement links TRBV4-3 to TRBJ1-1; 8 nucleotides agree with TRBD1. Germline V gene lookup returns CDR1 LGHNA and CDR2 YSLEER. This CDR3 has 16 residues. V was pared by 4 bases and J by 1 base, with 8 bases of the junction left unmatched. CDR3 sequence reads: CASSPGGLGGNTEAFF. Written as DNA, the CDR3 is TGCGCCAGCAGCCCAGGGGGCCTGGGGGGGAACACTGAAGCTTTCTTT.

Here the CDR3 reads CASGWDRGSETQYF. The CDR3 bases are TGTGCCAGCGGCTGGGACAGGGGGTCGGAGACCCAGTACTTC. This chain uses TRBV6-1 with TRBJ2-5; 11 nucleotides line up with TRBD1. Germline loops: CDR1 MNHNS, CDR2 SASEGT. V trimming: 8 bases; J trimming: 5 bases; junction bases outside the gene matches: 7. The CDR3 extends over 14 amino acids.

The CDR3 loop is CASSLDSGRRTDTQYF. CDR3 bases: TGCGCCAGCAGCTTGGATAGCGGGAGGAGAACAGATACGCAGTATTTT. The chain combines TRBV5-1 with TRBJ2-3; TRBD2 aligns across 10 bases. J was trimmed by 3 bases and V by 0 bases; bases with no gene match: 4. CDR3 length equals 16 residues. CDR1 SGHRS and CDR2 YFSETQ come from the germline V gene.

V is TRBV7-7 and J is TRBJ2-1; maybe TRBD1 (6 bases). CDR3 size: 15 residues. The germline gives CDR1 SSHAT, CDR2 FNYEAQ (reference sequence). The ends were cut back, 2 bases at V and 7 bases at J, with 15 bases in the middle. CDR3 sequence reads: CASSLPGAGGNEQFF. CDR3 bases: TGTGCCAGCAGCTTACCAGGGGCTGGTGGTAATGAGCAGTTCTTC.

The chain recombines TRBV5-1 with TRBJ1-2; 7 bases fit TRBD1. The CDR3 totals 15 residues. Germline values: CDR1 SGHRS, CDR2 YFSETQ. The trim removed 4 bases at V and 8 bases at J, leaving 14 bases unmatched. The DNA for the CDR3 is TGCGCCAGCAGCACCCAAACGGGACAGTTGGAGGGCTACACCTTC. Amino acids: CASSTQTGQLEGYTF.

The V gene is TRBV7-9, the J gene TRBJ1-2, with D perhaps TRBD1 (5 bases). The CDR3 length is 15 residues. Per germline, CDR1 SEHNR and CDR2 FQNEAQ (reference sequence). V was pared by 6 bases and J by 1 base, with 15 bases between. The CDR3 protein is CASRPTATVNYGYTF. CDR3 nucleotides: TGTGCCAGCAGACCGACAGCGACAGTTAACTATGGCTACACCTTC.

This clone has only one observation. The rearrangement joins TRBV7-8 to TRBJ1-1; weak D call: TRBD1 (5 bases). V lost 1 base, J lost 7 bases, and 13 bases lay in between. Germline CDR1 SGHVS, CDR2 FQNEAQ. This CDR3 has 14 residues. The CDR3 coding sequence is TGTGCCAGCAGCTTAGGGTTCGGGGGGGGTGAAGCTTTCTTT. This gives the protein CASSLGFGGGEAFF.

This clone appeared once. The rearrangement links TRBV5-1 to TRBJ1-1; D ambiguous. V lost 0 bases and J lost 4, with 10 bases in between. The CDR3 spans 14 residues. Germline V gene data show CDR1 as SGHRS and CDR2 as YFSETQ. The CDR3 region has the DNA TGCGCCAGCAGCTTGGAGAGGATGGGCACTGAAGCTTTCTTT. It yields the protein CASSLERMGTEAFF. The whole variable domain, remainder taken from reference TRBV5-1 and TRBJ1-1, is KAGVTQTPRYLIKTRGQQVTLSCSPISGHRSVSWYQQTPGQGLQFLFEYFSETQRNKGNFPGRFSGRQFSNSRSEMNVSTLELGDSALYLCASSLERMGTEAFFGQGTRLTVV.

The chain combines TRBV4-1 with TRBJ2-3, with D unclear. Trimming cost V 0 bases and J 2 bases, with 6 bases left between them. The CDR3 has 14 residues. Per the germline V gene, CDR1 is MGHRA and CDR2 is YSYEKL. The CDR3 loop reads CASSQDLPTDTQYF. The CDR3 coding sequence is TGCGCCAGCAGCCAAGACCTTCCCACAGATACGCAGTATTTT.

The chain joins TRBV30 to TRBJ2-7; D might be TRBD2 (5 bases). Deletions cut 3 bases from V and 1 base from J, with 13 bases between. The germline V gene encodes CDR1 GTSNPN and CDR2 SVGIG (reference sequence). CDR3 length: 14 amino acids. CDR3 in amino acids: CAWRSGGGSYEQYF. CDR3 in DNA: TGTGCCTGGAGGTCCGGAGGTGGTTCCTACGAGCAGTACTTC. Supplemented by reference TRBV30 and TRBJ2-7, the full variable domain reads SQTIHQWPATLVQPVGSPLSLECTVEGTSNPNLYWYRQAAGRGLQLLFYSVGIGQISSEVPQNLSASRPQDRQFILSSKKLLLSDSGFYLCAWRSGGGSYEQYFGPGTRLTVT.

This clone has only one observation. The CDR3 loop reads CASSDYRGQDPNEKLFF. DNA of the CDR3: TGTGCCAGCAGTGATTATAGGGGACAGGATCCTAATGAAAAACTGTTTTTT. The chain has TRBV25-1 and TRBJ1-4, with 8 nucleotides matching TRBD1. The CDR3 sequence is 17 residues long. V dropped 3 bases and J dropped 3; count of bases not matched to a gene: 9. CDR1 and CDR2 from the germline V gene are MGHDK and SYGVNS.

The CDR3 DNA reads TGTGCCACCAGCAGAGATAGGGCTAGCGGGCGGTACAATGAGCAGTTCTTC. It codes for CATSRDRASGRYNEQFF. The V gene is TRBV15, the J gene TRBJ2-1; TRBD2 agrees at 8 bases. V lost 0 bases, J lost 4 bases, and 8 bases stayed unmatched. Germline CDR1 LNHNV, CDR2 YYDKDF (reference sequence). This CDR3 spans 17 amino acids.

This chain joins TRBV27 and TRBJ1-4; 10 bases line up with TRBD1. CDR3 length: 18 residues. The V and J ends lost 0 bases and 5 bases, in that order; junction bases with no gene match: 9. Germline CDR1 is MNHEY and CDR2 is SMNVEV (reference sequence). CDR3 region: CASSLSPDRGFPNEKLFF. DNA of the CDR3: TGTGCCAGCAGTTTATCCCCGGACAGGGGGTTCCCAAATGAAAAACTGTTTTTT.

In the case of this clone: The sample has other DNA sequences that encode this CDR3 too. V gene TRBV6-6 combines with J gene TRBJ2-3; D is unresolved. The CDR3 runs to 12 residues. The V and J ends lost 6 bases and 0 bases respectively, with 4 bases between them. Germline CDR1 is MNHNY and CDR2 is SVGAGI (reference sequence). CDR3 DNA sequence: TGTGCCAGCAGCTCTAGCACAGATACGCAGTATTTT. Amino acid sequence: CASSSSTDTQYF.

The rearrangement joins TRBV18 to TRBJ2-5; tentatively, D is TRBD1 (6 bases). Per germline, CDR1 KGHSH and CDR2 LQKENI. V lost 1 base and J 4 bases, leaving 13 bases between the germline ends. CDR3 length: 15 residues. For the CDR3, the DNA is TGTGCCAGCTCACCACGAGTAGGGGGAGTAGAGACCCAGTACTTC. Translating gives CASSPRVGGVETQYF.

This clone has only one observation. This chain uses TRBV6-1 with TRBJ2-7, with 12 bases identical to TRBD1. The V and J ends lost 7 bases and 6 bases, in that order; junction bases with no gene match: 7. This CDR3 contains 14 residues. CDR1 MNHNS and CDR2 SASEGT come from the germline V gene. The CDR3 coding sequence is TGTGCCAGCACCCGGGACAGGGGGCCCGGCGAGCAGTACTTC. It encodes CASTRDRGPGEQYF.

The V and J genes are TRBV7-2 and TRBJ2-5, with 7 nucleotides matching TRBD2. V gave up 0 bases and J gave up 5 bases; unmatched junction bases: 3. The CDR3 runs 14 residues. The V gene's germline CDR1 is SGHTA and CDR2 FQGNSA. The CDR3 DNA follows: TGTGCCAGCAGCTTAGCCAGCGGGAAGGAGACCCAGTACTTC. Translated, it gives CASSLASGKETQYF.

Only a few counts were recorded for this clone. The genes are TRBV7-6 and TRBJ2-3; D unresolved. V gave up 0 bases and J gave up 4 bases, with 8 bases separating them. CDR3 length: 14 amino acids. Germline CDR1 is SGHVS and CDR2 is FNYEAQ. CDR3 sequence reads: CASSLAAPPDTQYF. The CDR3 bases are TGTGCCAGCAGCTTAGCGGCCCCCCCAGATACGCAGTATTTT.

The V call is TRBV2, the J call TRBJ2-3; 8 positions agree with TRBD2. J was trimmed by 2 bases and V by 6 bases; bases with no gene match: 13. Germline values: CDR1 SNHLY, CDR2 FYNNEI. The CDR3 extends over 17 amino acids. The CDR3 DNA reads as TGTGCCAGCAGAGCCCCGGGACTAGGGGCACACACAGATACGCAGTATTTT. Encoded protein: CASRAPGLGAHTDTQYF.

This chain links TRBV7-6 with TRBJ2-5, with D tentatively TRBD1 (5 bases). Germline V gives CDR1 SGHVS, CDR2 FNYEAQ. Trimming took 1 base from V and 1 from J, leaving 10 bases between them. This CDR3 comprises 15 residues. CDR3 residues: CASSLGSGIQETQYF. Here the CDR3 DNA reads TGTGCCAGCAGCTTAGGCTCAGGGATCCAAGAGACCCAGTACTTC. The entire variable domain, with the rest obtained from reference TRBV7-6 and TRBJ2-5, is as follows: GAGVSQSPRYKVTKRGQDVALRCDPISGHVSLYWYRQALGQGPEFLTYFNYEAQQDKSGLPNDRFSAERPEGSISTLTIQRTEQRDSAMYRCASSLGSGIQETQYFGPGTRLLVL.